The 10 T cell receptor beta chains presented below share a single source sample, sequenced in a study of shared clonotypes between healthy human individuals. Only in-frame clones appear in the TCRdb table, and some are missing; sequencing was by immunoSEQ multiplex PCR. The table includes 1.4 million or so clones, 97% to 99% detected once. The sample taken for sequencing was naive CD4+ T cells sorted from blood. The subset was: CD45RA+ positively selected. These TCRs come from a man younger than 45 in good health.

DNA of the CDR3: TGTGCCAGCAGCTTAATCGGTACCGGGGAGCTGTTTTTT. Amino acid sequence: CASSLIGTGELFF. The chain couples TRBV7-2 to TRBJ2-2, with unresolved D. The V end was cut by 2 bases, the J end by 5 bases, with 6 bases between. Germline V gives CDR1 SGHTA, CDR2 FQGNSA. The CDR3 spans 13 residues.

V is TRBV18 and J is TRBJ2-1, with D perhaps assigned TRBD1 or TRBD2 (5 bases each). This CDR3 is 15 amino acids long. V lost 6 bases and J 3 bases, leaving 15 bases between the germline ends. Germline V gene sequence: CDR1 KGHSH, CDR2 LQKENI. The CDR3 spells CASSTGAIFYNEQFF. CDR3 nucleotides: TGTGCCAGCTCTACCGGGGCCATCTTCTACAATGAGCAGTTCTTC.

This chain uses TRBV9 with TRBJ2-3; TRBD2 agrees at 10 bases. This CDR3 comprises 16 residues. The junction had 7 bases not matched to a gene; V was cut back by 4 bases and J by 2 bases. From germline, CDR1 is SGDLS and CDR2 YYNGEE. This CDR3 is CASSLGLAGATDTQYF. CDR3 nucleotide sequence: TGTGCCAGCAGCCTTGGGCTAGCGGGAGCCACAGATACGCAGTATTTT.

The rearrangement uses TRBV5-6 and TRBJ2-1; TRBD2 might be the D (6 bases). Germline V gives CDR1 SGHDT, CDR2 YYEEEE. The length of the CDR3 is 15 residues. V dropped 1 base and J dropped 4 bases, with 12 bases sitting between them. This chain's CDR3 is CASSLFSGVYNEQFF. In DNA, the CDR3 is TGTGCCAGCAGCTTGTTCTCGGGAGTGTACAATGAGCAGTTCTTC.

This rearrangement joins TRBV9 to TRBJ1-2; D remains unclear. This CDR3 comprises 16 residues. The V and J ends lost 0 bases and 6 bases respectively, with 18 bases between them. CDR1 and CDR2 from the germline V gene are SGDLS and YYNGEE. The CDR3 coding sequence is TGTGCCAGCAGCGTAGGGGAAGGGAGTCCCGCTGATGGCTACACCTTC. Its protein product is CASSVGEGSPADGYTF.

On this clone: One junction end does not reproduce the germline sequence, and a read error may be involved. The rearrangement links TRBV20-1 to TRBJ2-7; D perhaps matches TRBD1 (5 bases). The germline CDR1 and CDR2 sequences are DFQATT and SNEGSKA (reference sequence). The CDR3 has 11 amino acids. CDR3 residues: CSARDRAGSRF. For the CDR3, the DNA is TGCAGTGCTAGAGATAGGGCAGGGTCTAGGTTC.

The rearrangement links TRBV10-3 to TRBJ1-2; D uncertain. V was shortened by 4 bases and J by 2 bases, with 14 bases between the two germline ends. The CDR3 loop spans 15 amino acids. Germline V gives CDR1 ENHRY, CDR2 SYGVKD. CDR3: CAISGSTPVNYGYTF. For the CDR3, the DNA is TGTGCCATCAGTGGTAGTACTCCGGTCAACTATGGCTACACCTTC.

This chain connects TRBV6-5 to TRBJ2-5; D gene ambiguous. This CDR3 comprises 13 residues. Per germline, CDR1 MNHEY and CDR2 SVGAGI. Trimming took 2 bases from V and 2 from J, leaving 6 bases between them. The CDR3 DNA reads as TGTGCCAGCAGTTACCTCGTGCAAGAGACCCAGTACTTC. Its protein product is CASSYLVQETQYF.

This clone was seen only once. The rearrangement joins TRBV15 to TRBJ1-5, with D possibly matching TRBD1 (5 bases). The ends were cut back, 1 base at V and 6 bases at J, with 10 bases in the middle. The length of the CDR3 is 14 residues. CDR1 and CDR2 from the germline V gene are LNHNV and YYDKDF (reference sequence). The CDR3 sequence is CATSRGAGGQPQHF. For the CDR3, the DNA is TGTGCCACCAGCAGAGGGGCCGGGGGTCAGCCCCAGCATTTT.

The chain is built from TRBV6-6 and TRBJ1-3, with a tentative D call TRBD1 (5 bases). V shed 2 bases and J shed 0 bases, with 11 bases lying between them. In germline, CDR1 is MNHNY, CDR2 SVGAGI (reference sequence). The CDR3 consists of 16 residues. The CDR3 is CASSYPAGTSGNTIYF. The CDR3 DNA is TGTGCCAGCAGTTACCCCGCCGGGACCTCTGGAAACACCATATATTTT.